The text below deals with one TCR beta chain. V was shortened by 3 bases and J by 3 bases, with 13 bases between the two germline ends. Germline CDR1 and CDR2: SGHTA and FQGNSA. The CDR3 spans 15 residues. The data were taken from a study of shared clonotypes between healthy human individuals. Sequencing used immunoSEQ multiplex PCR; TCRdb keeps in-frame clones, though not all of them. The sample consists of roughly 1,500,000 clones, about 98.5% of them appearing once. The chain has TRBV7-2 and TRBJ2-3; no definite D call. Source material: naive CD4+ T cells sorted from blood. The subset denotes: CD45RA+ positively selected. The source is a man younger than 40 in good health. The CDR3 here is CASSFPGFGTDTQYF. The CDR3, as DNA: TGTGCCAGCAGCTTTCCGGGTTTCGGGACAGATACGCAGTATTTT.